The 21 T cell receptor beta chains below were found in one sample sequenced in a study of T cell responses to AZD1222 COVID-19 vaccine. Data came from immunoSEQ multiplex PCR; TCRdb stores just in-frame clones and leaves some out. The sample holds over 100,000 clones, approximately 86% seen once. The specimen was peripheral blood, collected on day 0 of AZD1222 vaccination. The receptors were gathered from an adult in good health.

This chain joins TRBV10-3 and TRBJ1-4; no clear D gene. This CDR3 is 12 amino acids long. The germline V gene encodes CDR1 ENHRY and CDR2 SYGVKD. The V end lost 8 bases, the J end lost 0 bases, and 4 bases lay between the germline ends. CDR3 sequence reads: CAIGATNEKLFF. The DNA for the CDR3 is TGTGCCATCGGTGCAACTAATGAAAAACTGTTTTTT.

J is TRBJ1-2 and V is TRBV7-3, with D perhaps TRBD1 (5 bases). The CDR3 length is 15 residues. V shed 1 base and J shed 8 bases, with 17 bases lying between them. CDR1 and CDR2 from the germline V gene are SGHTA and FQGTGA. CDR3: CASSLRNQGLGGYTF. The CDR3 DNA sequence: TGTGCCAGCAGCTTAAGAAATCAGGGTTTGGGAGGCTACACCTTC.

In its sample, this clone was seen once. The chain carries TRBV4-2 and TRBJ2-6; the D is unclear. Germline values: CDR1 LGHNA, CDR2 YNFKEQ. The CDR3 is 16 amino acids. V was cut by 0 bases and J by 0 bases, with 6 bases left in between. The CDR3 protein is CASSQERDSGANVLTF. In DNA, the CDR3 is TGTGCCAGCAGCCAAGAGCGAGACTCTGGGGCCAACGTCCTGACTTTC.

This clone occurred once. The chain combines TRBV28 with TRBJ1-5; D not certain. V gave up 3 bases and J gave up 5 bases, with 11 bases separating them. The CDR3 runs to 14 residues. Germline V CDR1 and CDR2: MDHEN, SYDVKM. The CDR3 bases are TGTGCCAGCAGTTTCCAGGCACAGTATCAGCCCCAGCATTTT. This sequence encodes CASSFQAQYQPQHF.

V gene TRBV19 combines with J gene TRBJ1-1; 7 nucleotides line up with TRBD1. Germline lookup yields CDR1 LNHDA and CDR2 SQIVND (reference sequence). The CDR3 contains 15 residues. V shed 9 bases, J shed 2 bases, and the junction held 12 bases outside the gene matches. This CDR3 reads CASSEGAGFNTEAFF. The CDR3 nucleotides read TGTGCCAGCTCAGAGGGGGCCGGGTTCAACACTGAAGCTTTCTTT.

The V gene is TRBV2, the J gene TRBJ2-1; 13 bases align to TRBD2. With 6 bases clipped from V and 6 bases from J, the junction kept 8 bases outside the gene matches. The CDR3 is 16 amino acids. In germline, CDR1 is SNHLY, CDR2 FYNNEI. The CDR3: CASSRSGTSGANEQFF. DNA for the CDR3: TGTGCCAGCAGCCGGTCAGGGACTAGCGGGGCCAATGAGCAGTTCTTC.

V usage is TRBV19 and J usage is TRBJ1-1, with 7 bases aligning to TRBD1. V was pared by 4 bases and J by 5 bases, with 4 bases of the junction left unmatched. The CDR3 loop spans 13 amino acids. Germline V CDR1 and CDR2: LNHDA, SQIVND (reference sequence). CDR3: CASSKRGLTEAFF. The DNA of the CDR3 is TGTGCCAGTAGTAAGAGGGGGCTAACTGAAGCTTTCTTT.

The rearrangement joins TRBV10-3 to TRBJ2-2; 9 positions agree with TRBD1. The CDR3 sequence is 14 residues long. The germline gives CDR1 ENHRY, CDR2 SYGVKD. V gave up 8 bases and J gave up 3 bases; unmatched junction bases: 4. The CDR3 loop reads CAIATGGHTGELFF. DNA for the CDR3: TGTGCCATCGCTACAGGGGGCCACACCGGGGAGCTGTTTTTT.

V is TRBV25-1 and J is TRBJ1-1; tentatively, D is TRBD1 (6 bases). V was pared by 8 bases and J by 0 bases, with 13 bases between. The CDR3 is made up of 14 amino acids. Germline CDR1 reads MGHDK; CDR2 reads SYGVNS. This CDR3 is CASSKGGVNTEAFF. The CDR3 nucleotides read TGTGCCAGCTCCAAAGGGGGAGTGAACACTGAAGCTTTCTTT.

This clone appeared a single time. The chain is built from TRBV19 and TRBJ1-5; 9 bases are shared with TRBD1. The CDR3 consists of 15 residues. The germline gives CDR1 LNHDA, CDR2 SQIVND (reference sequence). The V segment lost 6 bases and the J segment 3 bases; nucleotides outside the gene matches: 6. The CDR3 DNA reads TGTGCCAGTAGGAGGGGGACAGGGCCCAATCAGCCCCAGCATTTT. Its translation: CASRRGTGPNQPQHF.

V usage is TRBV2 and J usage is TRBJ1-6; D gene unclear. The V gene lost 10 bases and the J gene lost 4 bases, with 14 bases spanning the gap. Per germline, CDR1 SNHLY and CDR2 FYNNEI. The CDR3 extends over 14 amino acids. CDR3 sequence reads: CATREEGYNSPLHF. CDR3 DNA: TGTGCCACTAGAGAGGAGGGATATAATTCACCCCTCCACTTT.

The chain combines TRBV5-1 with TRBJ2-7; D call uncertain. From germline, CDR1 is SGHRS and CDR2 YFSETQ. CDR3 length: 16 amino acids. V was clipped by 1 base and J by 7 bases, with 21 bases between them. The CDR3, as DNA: TGCGCCAGCAGCTTGACCGCAGATGGCCCGACCGGGGAGCAGTACTTC. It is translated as CASSLTADGPTGEQYF. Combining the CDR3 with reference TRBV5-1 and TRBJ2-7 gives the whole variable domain KAGVTQTPRYLIKTRGQQVTLSCSPISGHRSVSWYQQTPGQGLQFLFEYFSETQRNKGNFPGRFSGRQFSNSRSEMNVSTLELGDSALYLCASSLTADGPTGEQYFGPGTRLTVT.

CDR3 sequence: CASSRTGGGPLETQYF. The DNA for the CDR3 is TGTGCCAGCAGCAGGACAGGGGGCGGCCCTCTAGAGACCCAGTACTTC. This chain joins TRBV21-1 and TRBJ2-5; TRBD1, the table's D call, was not compared with the DNA. TRBV21-1 is shown as a pseudogene. The length of the CDR3 is 16 residues.

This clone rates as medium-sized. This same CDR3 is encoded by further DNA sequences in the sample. CDR3 in amino acids: CASSLRVETQYF. The CDR3 bases are TGTGCCAGCAGTTTAAGGGTGGAGACCCAGTACTTC. This chain joins TRBV12-3 or TRBV12-4 and TRBJ2-5; D gene ambiguous. With 2 bases removed from V and 5 bases from J, the gap between germline ends came to 6 bases. The CDR3 has 12 residues.

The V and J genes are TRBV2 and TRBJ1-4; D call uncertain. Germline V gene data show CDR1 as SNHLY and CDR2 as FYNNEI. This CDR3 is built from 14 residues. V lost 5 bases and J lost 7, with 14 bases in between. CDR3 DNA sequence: TGTGCCAGCAGTCGGGAGAATGCGGTTGAAAAACTGTTTTTT. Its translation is CASSRENAVEKLFF.

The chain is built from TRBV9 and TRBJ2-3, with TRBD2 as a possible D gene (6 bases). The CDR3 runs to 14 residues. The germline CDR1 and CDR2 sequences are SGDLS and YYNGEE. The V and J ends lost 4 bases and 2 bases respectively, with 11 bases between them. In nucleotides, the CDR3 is TGTGCCAGCAGCCGGGACTCCATCACAGATACGCAGTATTTT. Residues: CASSRDSITDTQYF.

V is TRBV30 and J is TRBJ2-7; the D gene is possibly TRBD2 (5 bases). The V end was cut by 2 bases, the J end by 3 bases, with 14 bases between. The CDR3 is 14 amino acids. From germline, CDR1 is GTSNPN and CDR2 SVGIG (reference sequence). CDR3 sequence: CAWSLTEGGYEQYF. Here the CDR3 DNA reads TGTGCCTGGAGTTTAACGGAAGGAGGCTACGAGCAGTACTTC.

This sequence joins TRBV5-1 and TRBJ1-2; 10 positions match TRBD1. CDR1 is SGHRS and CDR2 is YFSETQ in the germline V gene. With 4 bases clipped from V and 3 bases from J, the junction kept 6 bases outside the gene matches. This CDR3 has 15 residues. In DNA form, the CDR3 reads TGCGCCAGCAGCGTTGGGACAGGGGCGGACTATGGCTACACCTTC. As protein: CASSVGTGADYGYTF.

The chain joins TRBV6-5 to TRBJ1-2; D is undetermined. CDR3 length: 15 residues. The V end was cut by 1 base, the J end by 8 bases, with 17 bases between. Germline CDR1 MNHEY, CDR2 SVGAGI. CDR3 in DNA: TGTGCCAGCAGTTACTACACCCACGGTGGATCCGGCTACACCTTC. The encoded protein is CASSYYTHGGSGYTF.

The CDR3 nucleotides are TGTGCCAGCAGTGATTACGGGCCAGGGGCCAACGTCCTGACTTTC. This sequence encodes CASSDYGPGANVLTF. The rearrangement uses TRBV6-4 and TRBJ2-6, with D unclear. V was pared by 3 bases and J by 4 bases, with 10 bases between. Per the germline V gene, CDR1 is MRHNA and CDR2 is SNTAGT. This CDR3 region has 15 residues.

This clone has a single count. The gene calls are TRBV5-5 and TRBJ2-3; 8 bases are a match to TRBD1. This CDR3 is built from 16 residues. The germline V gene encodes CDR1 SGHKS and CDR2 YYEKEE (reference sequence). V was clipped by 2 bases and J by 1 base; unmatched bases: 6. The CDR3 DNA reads TGTGCCAGCAGCTTAGGAGTGGACAGGGGCACAGATACGCAGTATTTT. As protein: CASSLGVDRGTDTQYF.